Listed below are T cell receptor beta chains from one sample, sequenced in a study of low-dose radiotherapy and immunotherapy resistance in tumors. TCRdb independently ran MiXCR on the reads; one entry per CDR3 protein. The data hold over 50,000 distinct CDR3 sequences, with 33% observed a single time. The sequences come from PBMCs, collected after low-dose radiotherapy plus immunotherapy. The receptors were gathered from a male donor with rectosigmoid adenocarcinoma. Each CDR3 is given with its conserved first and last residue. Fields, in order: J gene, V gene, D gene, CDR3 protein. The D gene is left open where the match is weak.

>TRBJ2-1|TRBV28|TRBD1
CASSEGQGRYEQFF
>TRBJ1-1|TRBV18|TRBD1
CASSADRENTEAFF
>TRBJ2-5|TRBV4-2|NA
CASSQDPGAVETQYF
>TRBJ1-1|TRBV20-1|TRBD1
CSPYRGTGEVEAFF
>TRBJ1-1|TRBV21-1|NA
CASSKFTILNTEAFF
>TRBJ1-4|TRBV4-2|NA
CASSQGQVSRRSWEKLFF
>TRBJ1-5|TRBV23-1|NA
CASSQTAGMQPQHF
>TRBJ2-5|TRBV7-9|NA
CASSSGTVPRETQYF
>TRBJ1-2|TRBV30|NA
CATGTSGPGYTF
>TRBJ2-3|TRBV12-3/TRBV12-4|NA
CASSLRGALQYF
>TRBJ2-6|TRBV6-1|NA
CASSEALSTGAGANVLTF
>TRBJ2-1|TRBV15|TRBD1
CATSDRGSYNEQFF
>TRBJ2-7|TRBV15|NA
CATSLDGTSYEQYF
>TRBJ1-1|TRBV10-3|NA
CAISANFMNTEAFF
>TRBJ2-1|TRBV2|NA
CASGAGLVGGEQFF
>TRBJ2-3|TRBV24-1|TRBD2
CATSDLIAGGPDTQYF
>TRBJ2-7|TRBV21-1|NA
CASSTLGGQEQYEQYF
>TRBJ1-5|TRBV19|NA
CASSIDMLQPQHF
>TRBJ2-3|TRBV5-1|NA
CATTIGGLSTDTQYF
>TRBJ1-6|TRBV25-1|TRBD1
CASQTGAESPLHF
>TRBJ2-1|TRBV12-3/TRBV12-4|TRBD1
CASSFFGTDNEQFF
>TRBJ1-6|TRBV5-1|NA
CASSLGQGRYNSPLHF
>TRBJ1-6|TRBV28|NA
CASSSPGQGPRSPLHF
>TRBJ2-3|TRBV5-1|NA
CASSLARGDTDTQYF
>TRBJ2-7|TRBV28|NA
CASSLRQSYREQYF
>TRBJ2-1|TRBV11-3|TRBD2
CASSWGGGMSSYNEQFF
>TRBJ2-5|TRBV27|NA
CASSLLAEGTQYF
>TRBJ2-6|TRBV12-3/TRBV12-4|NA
CASSPAYGEDSGANVLTF
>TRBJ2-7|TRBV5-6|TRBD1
CASSSSGGEYEQYF
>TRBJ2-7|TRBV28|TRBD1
CASPPALSGTDSYEQYF
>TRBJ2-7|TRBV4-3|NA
CASSQEMGRRGYEQYF
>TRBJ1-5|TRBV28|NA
CASSPRQAWNQPQHF
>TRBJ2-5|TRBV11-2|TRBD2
CASRGLAGRQETQYF
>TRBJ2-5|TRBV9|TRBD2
CASSKRLAGGETQYF
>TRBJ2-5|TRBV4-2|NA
CASSQEGWETQYF
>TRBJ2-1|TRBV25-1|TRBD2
CASSDYTGRSYNEQFF
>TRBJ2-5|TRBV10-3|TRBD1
CAIKQQGAGETQYF
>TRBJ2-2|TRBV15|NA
CATSRERANTGELFF